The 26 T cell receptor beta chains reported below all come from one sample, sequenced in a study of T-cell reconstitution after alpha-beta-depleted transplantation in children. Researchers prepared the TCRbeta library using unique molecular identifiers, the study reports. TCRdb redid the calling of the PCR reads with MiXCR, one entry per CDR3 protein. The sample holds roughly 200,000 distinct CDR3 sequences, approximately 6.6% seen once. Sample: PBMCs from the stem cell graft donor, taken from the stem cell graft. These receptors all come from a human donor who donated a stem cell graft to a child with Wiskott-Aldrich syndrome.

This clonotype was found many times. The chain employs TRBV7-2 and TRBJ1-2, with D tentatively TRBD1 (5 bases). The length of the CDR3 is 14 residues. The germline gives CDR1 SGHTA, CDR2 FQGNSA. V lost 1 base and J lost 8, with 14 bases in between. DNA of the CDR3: TGTGCCAGCAGCTTAGATCGGCAGGGTAGCGGCTACACCTTC. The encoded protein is CASSLDRQGSGYTF.

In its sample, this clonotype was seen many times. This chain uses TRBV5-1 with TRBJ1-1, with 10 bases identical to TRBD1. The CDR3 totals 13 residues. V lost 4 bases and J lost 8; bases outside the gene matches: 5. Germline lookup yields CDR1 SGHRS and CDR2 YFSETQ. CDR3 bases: TGCGCCAGCAGCCCGGGACAGGGGACAGAAGCTTTCTTT. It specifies CASSPGQGTEAFF.

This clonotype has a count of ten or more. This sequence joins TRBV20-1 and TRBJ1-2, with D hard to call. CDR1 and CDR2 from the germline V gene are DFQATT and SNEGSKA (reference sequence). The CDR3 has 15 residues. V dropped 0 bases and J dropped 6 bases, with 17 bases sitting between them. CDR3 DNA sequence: TGCAGTGCTAGAGACCCATATATGGGAGGGAATGGCTACACCTTC. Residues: CSARDPYMGGNGYTF.

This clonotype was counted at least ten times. CDR3 in amino acids: CASSSTSGTGSQPQHF. The CDR3 DNA follows: TGTGCCAGCAGCTCCACGTCCGGGACAGGGAGTCAGCCCCAGCATTTT. The rearrangement joins TRBV7-2 to TRBJ1-5, with TRBD1 matching over 9 bases. The CDR3 is 16 residues long. CDR1 and CDR2 (germline): SGHTA, FQGNSA. Trimming took 4 bases from V and 6 from J; bases not matched to a gene: 10.

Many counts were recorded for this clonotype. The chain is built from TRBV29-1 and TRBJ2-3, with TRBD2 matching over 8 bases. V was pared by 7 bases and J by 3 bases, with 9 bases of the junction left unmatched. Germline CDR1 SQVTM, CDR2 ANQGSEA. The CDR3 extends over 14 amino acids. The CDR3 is CSAKGSSGTDTQYF. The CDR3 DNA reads TGCAGCGCCAAGGGGTCTAGCGGGACAGATACGCAGTATTTT.

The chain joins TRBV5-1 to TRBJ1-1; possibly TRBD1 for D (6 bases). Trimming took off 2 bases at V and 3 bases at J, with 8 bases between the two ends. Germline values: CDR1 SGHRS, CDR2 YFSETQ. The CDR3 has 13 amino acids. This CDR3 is CASSFAGDTEAFF. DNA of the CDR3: TGCGCCAGCAGCTTTGCAGGGGACACTGAAGCTTTCTTT.

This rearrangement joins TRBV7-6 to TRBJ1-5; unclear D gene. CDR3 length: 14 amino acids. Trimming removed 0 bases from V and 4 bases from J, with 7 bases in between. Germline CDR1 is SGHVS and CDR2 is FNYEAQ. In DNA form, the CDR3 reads TGTGCCAGCAGCTTAGCGACGGATAATCAGCCCCAGCATTTT. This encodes CASSLATDNQPQHF.

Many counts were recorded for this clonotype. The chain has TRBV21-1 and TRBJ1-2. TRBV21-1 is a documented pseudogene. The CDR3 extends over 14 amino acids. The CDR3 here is CASSKIGKVYGYTF. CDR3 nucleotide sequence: TGTGCCAGCAGCAAGATCGGAAAAGTCTATGGCTACACCTTC.

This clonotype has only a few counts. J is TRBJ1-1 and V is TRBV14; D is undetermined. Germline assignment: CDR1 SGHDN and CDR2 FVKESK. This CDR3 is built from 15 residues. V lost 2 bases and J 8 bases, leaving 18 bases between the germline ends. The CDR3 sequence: CASSQLGPTFTEAFF. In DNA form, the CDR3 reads TGTGCCAGCAGCCAATTAGGCCCGACCTTTACCGAAGCTTTCTTT.

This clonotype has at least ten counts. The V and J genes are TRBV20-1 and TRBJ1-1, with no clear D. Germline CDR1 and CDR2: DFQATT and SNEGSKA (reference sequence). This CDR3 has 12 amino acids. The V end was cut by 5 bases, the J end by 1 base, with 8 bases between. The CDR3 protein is CSAETENTEAFF. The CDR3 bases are TGCAGTGCTGAGACGGAGAACACTGAAGCTTTCTTT.

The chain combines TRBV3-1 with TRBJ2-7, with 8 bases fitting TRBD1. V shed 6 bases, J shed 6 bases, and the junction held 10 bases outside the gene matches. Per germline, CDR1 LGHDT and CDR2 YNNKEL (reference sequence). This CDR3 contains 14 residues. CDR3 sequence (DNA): TGTGCCAGCAGGCCACTTGGGACAGGCGCCGAGCAGTACTTC. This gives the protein CASRPLGTGAEQYF.

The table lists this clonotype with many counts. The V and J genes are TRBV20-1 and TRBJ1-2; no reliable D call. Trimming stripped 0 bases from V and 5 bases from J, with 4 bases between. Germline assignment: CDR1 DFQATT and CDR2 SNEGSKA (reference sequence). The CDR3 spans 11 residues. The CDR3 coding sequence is TGCAGTGCTAGAGACGGATATGGCTACACCTTC. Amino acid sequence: CSARDGYGYTF.

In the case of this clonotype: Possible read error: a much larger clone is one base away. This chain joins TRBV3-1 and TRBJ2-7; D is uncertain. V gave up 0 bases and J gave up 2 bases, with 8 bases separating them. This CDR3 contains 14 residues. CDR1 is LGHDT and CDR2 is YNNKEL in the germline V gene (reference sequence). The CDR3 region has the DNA TGTGCCAGCAGCCAAGATAGACTTCCCTACGAGCAGTACTTC. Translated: CASSQDRLPYEQYF.

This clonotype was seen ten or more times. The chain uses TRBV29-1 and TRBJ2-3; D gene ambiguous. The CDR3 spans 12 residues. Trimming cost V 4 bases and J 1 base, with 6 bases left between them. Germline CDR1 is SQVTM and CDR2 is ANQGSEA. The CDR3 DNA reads TGCAGCGTTGTCCAGGGCACAGATACGCAGTATTTT. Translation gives CSVVQGTDTQYF.

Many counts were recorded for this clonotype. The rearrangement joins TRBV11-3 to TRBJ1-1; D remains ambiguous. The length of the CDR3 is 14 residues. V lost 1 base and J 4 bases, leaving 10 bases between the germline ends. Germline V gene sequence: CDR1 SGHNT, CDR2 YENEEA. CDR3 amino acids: CASSLGTASTEAFF. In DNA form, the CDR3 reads TGTGCCAGCAGCTTAGGTACAGCCAGCACTGAAGCTTTCTTT.

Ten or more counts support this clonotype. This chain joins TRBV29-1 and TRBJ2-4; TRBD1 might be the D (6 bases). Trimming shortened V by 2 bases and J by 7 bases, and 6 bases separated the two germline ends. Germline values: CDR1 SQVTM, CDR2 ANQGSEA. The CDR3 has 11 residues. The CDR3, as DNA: TGCAGCGTTGAACAGGGGAACATTCAGTACTTC. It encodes CSVEQGNIQYF. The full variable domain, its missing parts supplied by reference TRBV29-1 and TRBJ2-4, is SAVISQKPSRDICQRGTSLTIQCQVDSQVTMMFWYRQQPGQSLTLIATANQGSEATYESGFVIDKFPISRPNLTFSTLTVSNMSPEDSSIYLCSVEQGNIQYFGAGTRLSVL.

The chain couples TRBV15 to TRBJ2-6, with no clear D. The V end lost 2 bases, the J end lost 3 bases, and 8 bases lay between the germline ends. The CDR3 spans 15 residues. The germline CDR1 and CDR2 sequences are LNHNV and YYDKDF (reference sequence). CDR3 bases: TGTGCCACCAGCAGACTAGGCGATGGGGCCAACGTCCTGACTTTC. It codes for CATSRLGDGANVLTF.

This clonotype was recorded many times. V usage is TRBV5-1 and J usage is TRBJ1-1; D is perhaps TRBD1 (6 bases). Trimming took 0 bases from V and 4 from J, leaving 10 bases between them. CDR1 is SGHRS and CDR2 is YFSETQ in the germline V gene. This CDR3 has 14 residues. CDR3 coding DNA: TGCGCCAGCAGCTTGGCGGAAGGGGGCACTGAAGCTTTCTTT. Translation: CASSLAEGGTEAFF.

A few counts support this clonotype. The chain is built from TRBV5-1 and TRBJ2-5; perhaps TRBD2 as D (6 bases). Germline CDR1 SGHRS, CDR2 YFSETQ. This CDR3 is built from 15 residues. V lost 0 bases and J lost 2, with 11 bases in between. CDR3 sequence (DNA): TGCGCCAGCAGCTTGGATGGGAGGAGTCAAGAGACCCAGTACTTC. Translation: CASSLDGRSQETQYF.

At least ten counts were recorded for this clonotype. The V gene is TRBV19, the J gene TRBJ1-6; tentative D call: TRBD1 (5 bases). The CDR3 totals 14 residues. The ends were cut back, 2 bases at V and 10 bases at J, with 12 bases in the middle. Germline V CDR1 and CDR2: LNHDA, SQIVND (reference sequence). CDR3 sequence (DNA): TGTGCCAGTAGTATAAAGGCGCGGGGGTCACCCCTCCACTTT. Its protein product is CASSIKARGSPLHF.

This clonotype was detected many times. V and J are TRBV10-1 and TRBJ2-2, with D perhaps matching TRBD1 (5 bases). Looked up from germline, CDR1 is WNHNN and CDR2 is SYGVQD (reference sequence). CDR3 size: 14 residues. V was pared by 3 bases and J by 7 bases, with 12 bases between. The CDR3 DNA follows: TGCGCCAGCAGTGAAGGGGCCCTGGACGGGGAGCTGTTTTTT. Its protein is CASSEGALDGELFF.

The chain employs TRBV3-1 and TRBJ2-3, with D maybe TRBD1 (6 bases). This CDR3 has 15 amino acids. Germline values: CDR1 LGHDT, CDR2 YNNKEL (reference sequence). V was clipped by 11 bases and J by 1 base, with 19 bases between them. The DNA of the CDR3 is TGTGCCTGCTGCAAGCAGGGGTCTTGCACAGATACGCAGTATTTT. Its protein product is CACCKQGSCTDTQYF.

The CDR3 reads CASRHTLATGIGYTF. CDR3 bases: TGTGCCAGCAGACACACACTAGCGACGGGGATAGGCTACACCTTC. The rearrangement joins TRBV27 to TRBJ1-2, with unresolved D. Germline values: CDR1 MNHEY, CDR2 SMNVEV (reference sequence). This CDR3 comprises 15 residues. V shed 6 bases and J shed 8 bases, with 22 bases lying between them.

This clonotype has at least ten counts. The CDR3 loop reads CASSFNPGEQFF. CDR3 nucleotides: TGTGCCAGCAGCTTCAACCCAGGAGAGCAGTTCTTC. The chain is built from TRBV7-2 and TRBJ2-1; no reliable D call. Between the trimmed V and J ends, which lost 3 bases and 10 bases, there was a span of 10 bases. CDR1 and CDR2 from the germline V gene are SGHTA and FQGNSA. This CDR3 spans 12 amino acids.

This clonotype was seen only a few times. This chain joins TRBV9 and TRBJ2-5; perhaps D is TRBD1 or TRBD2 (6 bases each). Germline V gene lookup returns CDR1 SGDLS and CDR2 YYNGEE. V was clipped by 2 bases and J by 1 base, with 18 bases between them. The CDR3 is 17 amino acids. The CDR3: CASSVAGRRGGQETQYF. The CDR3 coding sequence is TGTGCCAGCAGCGTGGCGGGAAGGCGAGGGGGCCAAGAGACCCAGTACTTC. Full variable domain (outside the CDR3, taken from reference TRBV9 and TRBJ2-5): DSGVTQTPKHLITATGQRVTLRCSPRSGDLSVYWYQQSLDQGLQFLIQYYNGEERAKGNILERFSAQQFPDLHSELNLSSLELGDSALYFCASSVAGRRGGQETQYFGPGTRLLVL.

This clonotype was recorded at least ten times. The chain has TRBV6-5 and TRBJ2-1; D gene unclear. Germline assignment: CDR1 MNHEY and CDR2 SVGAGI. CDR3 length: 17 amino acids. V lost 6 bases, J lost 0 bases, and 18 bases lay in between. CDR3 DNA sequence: TGTGCCAGCAGGTTAAACGCCGCTAGTTCCTCCTACAATGAGCAGTTCTTC. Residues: CASRLNAASSSYNEQFF.